These 2 T cell receptor beta chains came from one sample sequenced in a study of blood T cell repertoires in COVID-19. Libraries were prepared by immunoSEQ multiplex PCR; TCRdb keeps only in-frame clonotypes and omits some of them. This table has 110,000 to 150,000 clones, 80% appearing once. The sample comprised peripheral blood. The receptors stem from a woman in her 50s with acute or convalescent COVID-19.

J is TRBJ1-1 and V is TRBV7-9; D not resolved. Germline V gene data show CDR1 as SEHNR and CDR2 as FQNEAQ (reference sequence). The V end was cut by 4 bases, the J end by 3 bases, with 6 bases between. The CDR3 contains 12 residues. The CDR3 DNA reads as TGTGCCAGCAGCTCCCTAGACACTGAAGCTTTCTTT. The encoded protein is CASSSLDTEAFF.

The rearrangement joins TRBV5-8 to TRBJ2-1, with 8 bases identical to TRBD2. This CDR3 is 16 amino acids long. Germline V lookup: CDR1 SGHTS, CDR2 YDEGEE. With V trimmed by 2 bases and J by 4 bases, 8 bases remained unmatched. CDR3 DNA: TGTGCCAGCAGCTTTAAGGGCGGGGGGAAGTACAATGAGCAGTTCTTC. Translating it yields CASSFKGGGKYNEQFF. Variable domain in full (rest from reference TRBV5-8 and TRBJ2-1): EAGVTQSPTHLIKTRGQQATLRCSPISGHTSVYWYQQALGLGLQFLLWYDEGEERNRGNFPPRFSGRQFPNYSSELNVNALELEDSALYLCASSFKGGGKYNEQFFGPGTRLTVL.